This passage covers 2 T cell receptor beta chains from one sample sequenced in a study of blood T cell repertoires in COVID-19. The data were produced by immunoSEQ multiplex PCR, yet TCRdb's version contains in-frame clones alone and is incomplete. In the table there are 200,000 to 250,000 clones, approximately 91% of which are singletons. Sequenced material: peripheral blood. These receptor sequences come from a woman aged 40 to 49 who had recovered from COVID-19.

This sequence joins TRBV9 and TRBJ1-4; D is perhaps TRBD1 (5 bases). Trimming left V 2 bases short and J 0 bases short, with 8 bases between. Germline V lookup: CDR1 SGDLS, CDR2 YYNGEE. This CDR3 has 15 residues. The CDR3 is CASSVSGATNEKLFF. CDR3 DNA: TGTGCCAGCAGCGTCTCGGGGGCAACTAATGAAAAACTGTTTTTT.

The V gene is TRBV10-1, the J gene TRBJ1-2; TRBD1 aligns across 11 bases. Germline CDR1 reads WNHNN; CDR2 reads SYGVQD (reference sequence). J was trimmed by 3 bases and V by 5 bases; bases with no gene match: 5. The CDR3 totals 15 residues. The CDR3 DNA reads TGCGCCAGCAGTTCTGCGGACAGGGGGCACTATGGCTACACCTTC. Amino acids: CASSSADRGHYGYTF.